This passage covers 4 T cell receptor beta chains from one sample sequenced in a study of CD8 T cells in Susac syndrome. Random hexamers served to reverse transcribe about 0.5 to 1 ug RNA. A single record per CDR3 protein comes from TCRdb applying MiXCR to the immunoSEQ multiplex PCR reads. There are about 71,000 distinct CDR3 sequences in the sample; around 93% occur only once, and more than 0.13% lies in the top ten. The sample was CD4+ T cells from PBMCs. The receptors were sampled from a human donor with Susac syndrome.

The DNA for the CDR3 is TGTGCCAGCAGCAAGGGACAGTTCTACGAGCAGTACTTC. Encoded protein: CASSKGQFYEQYF. The rearrangement uses TRBV11-1 and TRBJ2-7, with 7 bases fitting TRBD1. Germline CDR1 is SGHAT and CDR2 is FQDESV (reference sequence). V trimming: 5 bases; J trimming: 3 bases; junction bases outside the gene matches: 4. CDR3 length equals 13 residues. Full variable domain (missing parts from reference TRBV11-1 and TRBJ2-7): EAEVAQSPRYKITEKSQAVAFWCDPISGHATLYWYRQILGQGPELLVQFQDESVVDDSQLPKDRFSAERLKGVDSTLKIQPAELGDSAMYLCASSKGQFYEQYFGPGTRLTVT.

The CDR3 DNA reads as TGCAGCGTTGAAGGCGGGCGCTACGAGCAGTACTTC. Its translation is CSVEGGRYEQYF. The chain has TRBV29-1 and TRBJ2-7; D possibly corresponds to TRBD2 (5 bases). The V gene's germline CDR1 is SQVTM and CDR2 ANQGSEA. The CDR3 is made up of 12 amino acids. Trimming left V 1 base short and J 3 bases short, with 7 bases between.

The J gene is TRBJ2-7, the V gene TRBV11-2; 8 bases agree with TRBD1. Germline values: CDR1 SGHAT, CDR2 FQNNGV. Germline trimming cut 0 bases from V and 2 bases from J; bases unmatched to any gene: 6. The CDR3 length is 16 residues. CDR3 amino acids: CASSLDPGQGTYEQYF. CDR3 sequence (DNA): TGTGCCAGCAGCTTAGATCCCGGACAGGGAACCTACGAGCAGTACTTC.

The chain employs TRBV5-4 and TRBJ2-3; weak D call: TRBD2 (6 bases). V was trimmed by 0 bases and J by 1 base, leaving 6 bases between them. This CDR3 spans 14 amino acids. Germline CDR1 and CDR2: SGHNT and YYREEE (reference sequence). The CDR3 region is CASSLASGTDTQYF. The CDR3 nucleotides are TGTGCCAGCAGCTTGGCTAGCGGCACAGATACGCAGTATTTT.